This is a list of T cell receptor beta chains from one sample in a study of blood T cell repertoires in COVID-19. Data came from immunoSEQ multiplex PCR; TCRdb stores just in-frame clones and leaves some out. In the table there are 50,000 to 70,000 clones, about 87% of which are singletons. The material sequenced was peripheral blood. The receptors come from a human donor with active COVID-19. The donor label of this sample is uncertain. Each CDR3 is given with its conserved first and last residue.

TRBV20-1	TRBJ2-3	CSAPGADTQYF
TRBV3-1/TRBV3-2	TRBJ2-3	CASNLGLAGGDTQYF
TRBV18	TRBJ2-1	CASYQAAGIHNEQFF
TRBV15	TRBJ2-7	CATSFPTGTYEQYF
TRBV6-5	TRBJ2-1	CASSYGQGAPNEQFF
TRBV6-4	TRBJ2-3	CASSRTDNPSTDTQYF
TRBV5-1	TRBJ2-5	CASSLEGRRETQYF
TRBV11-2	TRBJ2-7	CASSADRGRSYEQYF
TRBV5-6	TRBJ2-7	CASRGGGYEQYF
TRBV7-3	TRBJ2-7	CASSLNSGGEQYF
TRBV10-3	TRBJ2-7	CAISDGGYEQYF
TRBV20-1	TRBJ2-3	CSASGLAGGPGSTDTQYF
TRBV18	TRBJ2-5	CASSLGLAKETQYF
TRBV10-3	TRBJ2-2	CAIQQGENTGELFF
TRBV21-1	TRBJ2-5	CASSKGWVRGQETQYF
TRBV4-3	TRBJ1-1	CASSHPPTGGSTEAFF
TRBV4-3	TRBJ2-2	CASSQGGLAGLSGELFF
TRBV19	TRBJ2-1	CASSIGWLNEQFF
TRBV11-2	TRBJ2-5	CASSFPGSQETQYF